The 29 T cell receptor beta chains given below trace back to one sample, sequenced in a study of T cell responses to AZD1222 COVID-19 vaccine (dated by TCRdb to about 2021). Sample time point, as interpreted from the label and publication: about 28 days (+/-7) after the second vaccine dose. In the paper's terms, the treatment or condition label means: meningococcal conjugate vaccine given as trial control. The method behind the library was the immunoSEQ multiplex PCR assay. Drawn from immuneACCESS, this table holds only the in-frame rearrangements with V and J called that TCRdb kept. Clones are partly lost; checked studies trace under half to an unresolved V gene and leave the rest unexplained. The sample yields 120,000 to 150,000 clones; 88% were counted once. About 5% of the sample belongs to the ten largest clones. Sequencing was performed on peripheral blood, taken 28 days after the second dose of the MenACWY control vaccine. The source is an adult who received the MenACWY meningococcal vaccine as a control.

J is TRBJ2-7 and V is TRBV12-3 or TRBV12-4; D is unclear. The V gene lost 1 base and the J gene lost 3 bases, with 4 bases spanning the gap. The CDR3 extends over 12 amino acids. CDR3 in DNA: TGTGCCAGCAGTTTAGATCGCTACGAGCAGTACTTC. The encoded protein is CASSLDRYEQYF.

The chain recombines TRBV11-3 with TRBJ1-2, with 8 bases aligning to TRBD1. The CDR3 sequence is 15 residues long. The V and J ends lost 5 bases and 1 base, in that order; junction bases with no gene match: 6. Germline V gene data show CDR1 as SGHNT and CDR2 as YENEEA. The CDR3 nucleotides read TGTGCCAGCAGCCCGGACAGGGTTGGTAACTATGGCTACACCTTC. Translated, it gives CASSPDRVGNYGYTF.

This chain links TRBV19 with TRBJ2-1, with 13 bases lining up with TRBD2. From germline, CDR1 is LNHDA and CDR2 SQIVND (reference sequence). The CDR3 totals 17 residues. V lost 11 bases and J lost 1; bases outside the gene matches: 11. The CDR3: CAVRTSGGGLSYNEQFF. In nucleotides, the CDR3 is TGTGCCGTCAGGACTAGCGGGGGAGGGTTATCCTACAATGAGCAGTTCTTC.

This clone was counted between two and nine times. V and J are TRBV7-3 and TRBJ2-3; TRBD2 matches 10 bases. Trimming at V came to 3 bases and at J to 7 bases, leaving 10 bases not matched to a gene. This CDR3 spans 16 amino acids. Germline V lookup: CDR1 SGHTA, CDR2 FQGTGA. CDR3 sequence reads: CASSLAGTSEGYTQYF. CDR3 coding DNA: TGTGCCAGCAGCTTGGCCGGGACTAGCGAAGGATATACGCAGTATTTT.

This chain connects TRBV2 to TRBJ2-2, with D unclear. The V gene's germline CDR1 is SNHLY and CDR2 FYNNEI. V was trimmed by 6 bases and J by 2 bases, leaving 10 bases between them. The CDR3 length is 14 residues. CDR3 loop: CASSGSANTGELFF. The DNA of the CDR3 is TGTGCCAGCAGCGGGTCAGCTAACACCGGGGAGCTGTTTTTT.

The CDR3, as DNA: TGTGCCAGCAGCTTGTCGGCAGGGGAATGGGGGTACTTC. This gives the protein CASSLSAGEWGYF. V and J are TRBV5-8 and TRBJ2-4; D may be TRBD1 (6 bases). The CDR3 covers 13 residues. Trimming took 1 base from V and 15 from J, leaving 17 bases between them. CDR1 is SGHTS and CDR2 is YDEGEE in the germline V gene.

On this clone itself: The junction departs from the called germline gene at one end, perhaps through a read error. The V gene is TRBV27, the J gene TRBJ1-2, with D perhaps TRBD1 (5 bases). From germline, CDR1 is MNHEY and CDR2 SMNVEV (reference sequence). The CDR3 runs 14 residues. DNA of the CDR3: TGTGCCAGCAGTTTATTTCAGGGTAACGATGGCTACACCTTC. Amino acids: CASSLFQGNDGYTF.

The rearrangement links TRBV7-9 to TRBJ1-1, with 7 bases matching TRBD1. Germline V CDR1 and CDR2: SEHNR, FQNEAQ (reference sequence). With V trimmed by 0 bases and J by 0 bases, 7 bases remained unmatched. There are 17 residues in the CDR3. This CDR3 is CASSLAGGGPMNTEAFF. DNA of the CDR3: TGTGCCAGCAGCTTAGCGGGAGGGGGCCCCATGAACACTGAAGCTTTCTTT.

This CDR3 is CAISELRFGTGGNEQFF. CDR3 DNA: TGTGCCATCAGTGAACTCCGATTCGGGACAGGGGGCAATGAGCAGTTCTTC. The rearrangement links TRBV10-3 to TRBJ2-1; 11 bases fit TRBD1. This CDR3 has 17 amino acids. Germline V gene sequence: CDR1 ENHRY, CDR2 SYGVKD. V gave up 3 bases and J gave up 6 bases; unmatched junction bases: 10.

The CDR3 here is CASTNPRGSKTGHFQHF. CDR3 DNA: TGTGCCAGCACCAACCCAAGGGGCTCCAAGACAGGGCACTTCCAGCATTTT. This rearrangement joins TRBV28 to TRBJ1-5; 7 nucleotides align to TRBD1. CDR1 is MDHEN, CDR2 SYDVKM, per germline. This CDR3 has 17 residues. V shed 7 bases, J shed 12 bases, and the junction held 24 bases outside the gene matches.

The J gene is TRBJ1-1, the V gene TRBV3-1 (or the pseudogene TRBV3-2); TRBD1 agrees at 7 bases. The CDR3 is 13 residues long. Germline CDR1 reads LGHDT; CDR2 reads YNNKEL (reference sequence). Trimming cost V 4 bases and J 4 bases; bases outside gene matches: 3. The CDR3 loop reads CASSRNRGTEAFF. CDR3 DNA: TGTGCCAGCAGCCGGAACAGGGGCACTGAAGCTTTCTTT.

The CDR3 DNA is TGTGCCAGCAGTGACAGTGACAGGACCGCCGGAAACACCATATATTTT. This encodes CASSDSDRTAGNTIYF. The J gene is TRBJ1-3, the V gene TRBV25-1, with D tentatively TRBD1 (6 bases). V shed 3 bases and J shed 4 bases, with 16 bases lying between them. Germline assignment: CDR1 MGHDK and CDR2 SYGVNS. This CDR3 region has 16 residues. Full variable domain (remainder filled in from reference TRBV25-1 and TRBJ1-3): EADIYQTPRYLVIGTGKKITLECSQTMGHDKMYWYQQDPGMELHLIHYSYGVNSTEKGDLSSESTVSRIRTEHFPLTLESARPSHTSQYLCASSDSDRTAGNTIYFGEGSWLTVV.

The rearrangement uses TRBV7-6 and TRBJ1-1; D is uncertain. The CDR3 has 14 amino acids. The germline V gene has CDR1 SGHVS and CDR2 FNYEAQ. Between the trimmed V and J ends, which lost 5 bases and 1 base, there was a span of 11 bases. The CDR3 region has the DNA TGTGCCAGCAGCAAGGACTGGGGGAACACTGAAGCTTTCTTT. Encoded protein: CASSKDWGNTEAFF.

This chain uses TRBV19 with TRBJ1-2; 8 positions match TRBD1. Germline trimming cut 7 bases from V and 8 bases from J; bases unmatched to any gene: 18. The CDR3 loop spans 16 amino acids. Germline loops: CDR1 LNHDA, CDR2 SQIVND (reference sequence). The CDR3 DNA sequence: TGTGCCAGTATGGGTCGGACAGGGCCGCCTGCGCGGGGCTACACCTTC. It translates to CASMGRTGPPARGYTF.

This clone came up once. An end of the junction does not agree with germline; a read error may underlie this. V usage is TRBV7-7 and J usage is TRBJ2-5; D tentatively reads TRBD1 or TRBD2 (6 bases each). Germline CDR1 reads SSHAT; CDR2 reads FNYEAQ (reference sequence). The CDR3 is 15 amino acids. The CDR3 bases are TGTGCTAGCAGCCCAAGGGCGGGGACACAAGAGACCCAGTACTTC. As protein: CASSPRAGTQETQYF. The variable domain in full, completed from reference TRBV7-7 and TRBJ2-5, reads GAGVSQSPRYKVTKRGQDVTLRCDPISSHATLYWYQQALGQGPEFLTYFNYEAQPDKSGLPSDRFSAERPEGSISTLTIQRTEQRDSAMYRCASSPRAGTQETQYFGPGTRLLVL.

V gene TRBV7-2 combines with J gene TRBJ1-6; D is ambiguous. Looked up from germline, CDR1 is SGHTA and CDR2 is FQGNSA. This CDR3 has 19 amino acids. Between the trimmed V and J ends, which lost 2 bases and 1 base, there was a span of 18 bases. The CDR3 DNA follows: TGTGCCAGCAGCTTAAGGAGCGTCCATCAAGGGTCCTATAATTCACCCCTCCACTTT. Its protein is CASSLRSVHQGSYNSPLHF.

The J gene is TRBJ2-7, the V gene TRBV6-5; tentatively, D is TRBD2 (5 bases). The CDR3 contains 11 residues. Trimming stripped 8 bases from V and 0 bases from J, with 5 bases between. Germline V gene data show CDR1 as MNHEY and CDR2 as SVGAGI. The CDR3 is CASRGSYEQYF. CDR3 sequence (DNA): TGTGCCAGCCGGGGCTCCTACGAGCAGTACTTC.

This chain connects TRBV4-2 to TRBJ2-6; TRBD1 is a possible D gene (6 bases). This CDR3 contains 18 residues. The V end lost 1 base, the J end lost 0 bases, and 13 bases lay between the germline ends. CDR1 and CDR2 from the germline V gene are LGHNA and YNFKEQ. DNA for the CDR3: TGTGCCAGCAGCCAAGGACAGGTCACGACCTCTGGGGCCAACGTCCTGACTTTC. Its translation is CASSQGQVTTSGANVLTF.

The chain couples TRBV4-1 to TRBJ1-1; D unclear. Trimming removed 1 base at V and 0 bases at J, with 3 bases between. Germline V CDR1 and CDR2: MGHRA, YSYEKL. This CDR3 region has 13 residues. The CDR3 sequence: CASSQVVNTEAFF. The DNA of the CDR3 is TGCGCCAGCAGCCAAGTCGTGAACACTGAAGCTTTCTTT.

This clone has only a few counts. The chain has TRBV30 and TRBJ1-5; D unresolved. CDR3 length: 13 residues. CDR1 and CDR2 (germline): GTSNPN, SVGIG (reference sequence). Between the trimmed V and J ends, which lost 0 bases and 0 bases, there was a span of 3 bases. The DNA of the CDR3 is TGTGCCTGGAGTGTGGATAGCAATCAGCCCCAGCATTTT. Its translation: CAWSVDSNQPQHF.

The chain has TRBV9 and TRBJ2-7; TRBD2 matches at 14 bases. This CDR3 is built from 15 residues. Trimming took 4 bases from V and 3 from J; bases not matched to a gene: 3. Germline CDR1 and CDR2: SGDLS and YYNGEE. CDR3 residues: CASSNGTSGSYEQYF. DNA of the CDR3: TGTGCCAGCAGCAACGGGACTAGCGGGAGCTACGAGCAGTACTTC.

CDR3 bases: TGTGCCAGCAGCTCTCTCTGGTCTCCGGGACAGCCCCAGCATTTT. This translates into CASSSLWSPGQPQHF. The rearrangement uses TRBV7-9 and TRBJ1-5, with D unresolved. The CDR3 length is 15 residues. V was clipped by 4 bases and J by 7 bases, with 17 bases between them. Per germline, CDR1 SEHNR and CDR2 FQNEAQ (reference sequence).

CDR3 in amino acids: CASSPPGQPNYGYTF. The CDR3 bases are TGTGCCAGCAGCCCACCGGGACAGCCTAACTATGGCTACACCTTC. The chain combines TRBV3-1 (or the pseudogene TRBV3-2) with TRBJ1-2; TRBD1 matches 7 bases. This CDR3 spans 15 amino acids. V was pared by 4 bases and J by 0 bases, with 5 bases of the junction left unmatched. Germline V gives CDR1 LGHDT, CDR2 YNNKEL (reference sequence).

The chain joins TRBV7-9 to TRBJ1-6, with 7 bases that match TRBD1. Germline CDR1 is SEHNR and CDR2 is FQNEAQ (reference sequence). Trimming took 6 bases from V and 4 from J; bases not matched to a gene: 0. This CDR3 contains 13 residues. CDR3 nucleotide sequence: TGTGCCAGCAGGGGACAGTATAATTCACCCCTCCACTTT. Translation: CASRGQYNSPLHF.

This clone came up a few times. In nucleotides, the CDR3 is TGCGCCAGCAGCCTTACCGGGACAGGCAATCAGCCCCAGCATTTT. This encodes CASSLTGTGNQPQHF. The genes are TRBV4-1 and TRBJ1-5; TRBD1 aligns across 7 bases. The CDR3 contains 15 residues. The J segment lost 2 bases and the V segment lost 4 bases, leaving 5 bases of the junction unmatched. Germline assignment: CDR1 MGHRA and CDR2 YSYEKL.

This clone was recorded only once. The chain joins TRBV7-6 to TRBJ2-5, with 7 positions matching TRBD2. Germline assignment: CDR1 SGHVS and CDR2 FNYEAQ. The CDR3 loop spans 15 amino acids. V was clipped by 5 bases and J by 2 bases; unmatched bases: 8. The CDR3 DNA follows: TGTGCCAGCAGCCCTAAACTAGCGACACAAGAGACCCAGTACTTC. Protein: CASSPKLATQETQYF.

The DNA of the CDR3 is TGTGCCTGGAGTGTAAGAGGGGGAAAACTGTTTTTT. Translating gives CAWSVRGGKLFF. The V gene is TRBV30, the J gene TRBJ1-4; a possible D gene is TRBD1 (6 bases). The CDR3 extends over 12 amino acids. Germline V gene data show CDR1 as GTSNPN and CDR2 as SVGIG (reference sequence). V was clipped by 0 bases and J by 10 bases, with 9 bases between them. Based on the CDR3 plus reference TRBV30 and TRBJ1-4, the full variable domain is SQTIHQWPATLVQPVGSPLSLECTVEGTSNPNLYWYRQAAGRGLQLLFYSVGIGQISSEVPQNLSASRPQDRQFILSSKKLLLSDSGFYLCAWSVRGGKLFFGSGTQLSVL.

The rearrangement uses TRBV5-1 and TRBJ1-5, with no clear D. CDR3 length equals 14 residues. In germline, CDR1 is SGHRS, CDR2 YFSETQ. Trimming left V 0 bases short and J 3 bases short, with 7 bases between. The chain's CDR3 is CASSLDSLNQPQHF. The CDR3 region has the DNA TGCGCCAGCAGCTTGGACAGCCTCAATCAGCCCCAGCATTTT.

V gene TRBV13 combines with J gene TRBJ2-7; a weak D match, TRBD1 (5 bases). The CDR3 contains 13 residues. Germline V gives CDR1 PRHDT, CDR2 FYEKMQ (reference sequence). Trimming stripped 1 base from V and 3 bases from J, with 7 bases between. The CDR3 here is CASSLDRYYEQYF. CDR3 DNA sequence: TGTGCCAGCAGCTTAGACAGGTACTACGAGCAGTACTTC.